Listed below are T cell receptor beta chains from one sample, sequenced in a study of vaccination and CD4 T cells after COVID-19. No antigen has been identified for these receptors. MiXCR was run by TCRdb on the PCR reads, yielding one entry per CDR3 protein. The table includes about 12,000 distinct CDR3 sequences, 76% detected once. The sequenced sample was CD4+ T cells from blood, cultured in vitro. The origin of the receptors is a human donor who had recovered from COVID-19. Each CDR3 is given with its conserved first and last residue. The D gene is left open where the match is weak. The size field is filled for only some rows; it gives once, few, many or a size class.

v_call	j_call	d_call	clone_size	cdr3_aa	cdr3_nt
TRBV7-8	TRBJ1-5	TRBD1	.	CASSLKDRDNQPQHF	TGTGCCAGCAGCTTGAAGGACAGGGATAATCAGCCCCAGCATTTT
TRBV5-1	TRBJ2-7	TRBD2	few	CASSASSGSSYEQYF	TGCGCCAGCAGCGCCTCTAGCGGAAGCTCCTACGAGCAGTACTTC
TRBV21-1	TRBJ1-1	.	.	CASSKSVSWSGTEAFF	TGTGCCAGCAGCAAATCCGTTTCGTGGTCGGGCACTGAAGCTTTCTTT
TRBV6-5	TRBJ1-3	.	.	CASSWSGYSGNTIYF	TGTGCCAGCAGTTGGTCCGGATACTCTGGAAACACCATATATTTT
TRBV28	TRBJ1-1	TRBD1	.	CASRSTGAIGNTEAFF	TGTGCCAGCAGAAGTACAGGGGCGATTGGGAACACTGAAGCTTTCTTT
TRBV28	TRBJ2-6	TRBD2	few	CASTSGSSGANVLTF	TGTGCCAGCACAAGCGGGAGCTCTGGGGCCAACGTCCTGACTTTC
TRBV11-1	TRBJ1-6	TRBD1	once	CASSPDRVNSPLHF	TGTGCCAGCAGTCCGGACAGGGTTAATTCACCCCTCCACTTT
TRBV28	TRBJ1-5	.	.	CASSLLGQPQHF	TGTGCCAGCAGTTTATTGGGGCAGCCCCAGCATTTT
TRBV20-1	TRBJ1-1	.	.	CSAPEVASEAFF	TGCAGTGCCCCAGAGGTAGCGAGTGAAGCTTTCTTT
TRBV28	TRBJ1-1	TRBD1	large	CATITGGAGDTEAFF	TGTGCCACCATTACAGGGGGCGCCGGTGACACTGAAGCTTTCTTT
TRBV6-2/TRBV6-3	TRBJ2-6	.	once	CASSPLGAGANVLTF	TGTGCCAGCAGTCCTCTAGGGGCTGGGGCCAACGTCCTGACTTTC
TRBV15	TRBJ2-7	TRBD1	.	CATSRDRGRFLWDEQYF	TGTGCCACCAGCAGGGACAGGGGGCGCTTCTTGTGGGACGAGCAGTACTTC
TRBV7-9	TRBJ1-5	TRBD1	.	CASSQTVGQTDSNQPQHF	TGTGCCAGCAGCCAAACGGTGGGACAGACTGATAGCAATCAGCCCCAGCATTTT
TRBV20-1	TRBJ1-5	TRBD1	.	CSAARDRGEQPQHF	TGCAGTGCTGCCCGGGACAGGGGGGAACAGCCCCAGCATTTT
TRBV20-1	TRBJ2-1	.	.	CSASNPTVDNEQFF	TGCAGTGCTAGTAACCCCACTGTCGACAATGAGCAGTTCTTC
TRBV9	TRBJ1-2	.	once	CASSVGGRYGYTF	TGTGCCAGCAGCGTAGGGGGGCGGTATGGCTACACCTTC
TRBV20-1	TRBJ2-2	.	.	CSARDGSYTGELFF	TGCAGTGCTAGAGATGGCAGCTACACCGGGGAGCTGTTTTTT
TRBV24-1	TRBJ1-5	.	.	CATRGGWNQPQHF	TGTGCCACCAGGGGGGGCTGGAATCAGCCCCAGCATTTT
TRBV30	TRBJ1-6	.	.	CAWSVPGPSALHF	TGTGCCTGGAGTGTCCCAGGGCCATCGGCCCTCCACTTT
TRBV2	TRBJ1-2	.	.	CASSDYGYTF	TGTGCCAGCAGTGACTATGGCTACACCTTC
TRBV15	TRBJ2-3	.	few	CATSGTLTDSSQYF	TGTGCCACCAGCGGAACCTTAACGGACTCATCGCAGTATTTT
TRBV20-1	TRBJ2-7	.	.	CSASRRAALGEQYF	TGCAGTGCTAGTCGTAGGGCCGCGCTTGGCGAGCAGTACTTC
TRBV6-1	TRBJ1-5	TRBD1	.	CASSLMTGSSQPQHF	TGTGCCAGCAGTCTTATGACAGGGAGTTCTCAGCCCCAGCATTTT
TRBV6-2/TRBV6-3	TRBJ1-6	.	.	CATSDGGSSPLHF	TGTGCCACCTCGGACGGTGGATCATCACCCCTCCACTTT
TRBV7-2	TRBJ2-7	.	.	CASSGQKGYEQYF	TGTGCCAGCAGCGGACAGAAGGGATACGAGCAGTACTTC
TRBV6-1	TRBJ1-6	.	.	CASSLLLNSPLHF	TGTGCCAGCAGCCTGCTCCTTAATTCACCCCTCCACTTT
TRBV7-3	TRBJ1-1	.	.	CASSQGRNTEAFF	TGTGCCAGCAGCCAGGGGAGGAACACTGAAGCTTTCTTT
TRBV30	TRBJ1-2	.	.	CAWSVLRGVQHYGYTF	TGTGCCTGGAGTGTACTTCGGGGGGTGCAACACTATGGCTACACCTTC
TRBV6-1	TRBJ1-1	TRBD1	few	CASSPDRGNTEAFF	TGTGCCAGCAGTCCTGACAGGGGAAACACTGAAGCTTTCTTT
TRBV6-4	TRBJ2-1	.	.	CASSEELYNEQFF	TGTGCCAGCAGCGAAGAGCTCTACAATGAGCAGTTCTTC
TRBV11-1	TRBJ1-5	TRBD1	.	CASSATQGQGPQHF	TGTGCCAGCTCCGCTACACAGGGGCAAGGGCCCCAGCATTTT
TRBV20-1	TRBJ2-7	TRBD1	.	CSARGTGGEQYF	TGCAGTGCTAGAGGTACAGGGGGCGAGCAGTACTTC
TRBV6-5	TRBJ2-5	TRBD2	once	CASSYTTSGSQRTQYF	TGTGCCAGCAGTTACACGACTAGCGGGAGCCAACGGACCCAGTACTTC
TRBV29-1	TRBJ2-7	TRBD2	.	CSVTLGLAATYEQYF	TGCAGCGTTACACTCGGACTAGCGGCTACCTACGAGCAGTACTTC
TRBV2	TRBJ1-4	.	few	CASSLNRDEKLFF	TGTGCCAGCAGCCTGAACAGGGATGAAAAACTGTTTTTT
TRBV6-1	TRBJ2-7	TRBD1	once	CASSIGTGAYEQYF	TGTGCCAGCAGTATAGGGACAGGGGCCTACGAGCAGTACTTC
TRBV18	TRBJ1-5	.	.	CASSPGQVIQPQHF	TGTGCCAGCTCACCAGGGCAGGTGATTCAGCCCCAGCATTTT
TRBV5-1	TRBJ1-2	TRBD1	.	CASKLQGGGGYGYTF	TGCGCCAGCAAACTTCAGGGAGGGGGCGGCTATGGCTACACCTTC
TRBV6-1	TRBJ2-7	.	.	CASSEEFLQTYEQYF	TGTGCCAGCAGTGAAGAGTTTTTACAAACCTACGAGCAGTACTTC
TRBV15	TRBJ2-1	TRBD2	.	CATSRGLGEGSYNEQFF	TGTGCCACCAGCAGGGGGTTGGGGGAGGGGTCCTACAATGAGCAGTTCTTC